The 31 T cell receptor beta chains presented below share a single source sample, sequenced in a study of cytomegalovirus exposure and HLA in healthy donors. Measured with immunoSEQ multiplex PCR; TCRdb has only the in-frame clones, and not every one. The sample has about 160,000 clones, roughly 96% seen once. Sequenced: PBMCs. The receptor source for this set is a young woman in good health and CMV-seronegative.

This chain connects TRBV6-5 to TRBJ2-1, with D maybe TRBD2 (5 bases). Per germline, CDR1 MNHEY and CDR2 SVGAGI. Trimming removed 3 bases at V and 0 bases at J, with 9 bases between. The CDR3 loop spans 15 amino acids. The CDR3 protein is CASSYGRNSYNEQFF. The CDR3 coding sequence is TGTGCCAGCAGTTATGGGAGAAACTCCTACAATGAGCAGTTCTTC.

This chain links TRBV11-2 with TRBJ2-7; 7 bases map to TRBD1. V shed 5 bases, J shed 1 base, and the junction held 2 bases outside the gene matches. CDR1 and CDR2 from the germline V gene are SGHAT and FQNNGV. This CDR3 comprises 13 residues. The CDR3 DNA is TGTGCCAGCAGCCTGGGACAGTCCTACGAGCAGTACTTC. Protein product: CASSLGQSYEQYF.

V usage is TRBV7-9 and J usage is TRBJ2-1, with a tentative D call TRBD2 (6 bases). Per the germline V gene, CDR1 is SEHNR and CDR2 is FQNEAQ (reference sequence). Trimming removed 2 bases from V and 0 bases from J, with 14 bases in between. CDR3 length equals 17 residues. The CDR3 protein is CASSLPIGRSSYNEQFF. The CDR3 nucleotides are TGTGCCAGCAGCTTACCTATCGGGAGAAGCTCCTACAATGAGCAGTTCTTC. The whole variable domain, remainder taken from reference TRBV7-9 and TRBJ2-1, is DTGVSQNPRHKITKRGQNVTFRCDPISEHNRLYWYRQTLGQGPEFLTYFQNEAQLEKSRLLSDRFSAERPKGSFSTLEIQRTEQGDSAMYLCASSLPIGRSSYNEQFFGPGTRLTVL.

This chain links TRBV4-3 with TRBJ1-5; perhaps TRBD1 as D (6 bases). Trimming took off 0 bases at V and 5 bases at J, with 14 bases between the two ends. This CDR3 has 16 residues. Germline V gives CDR1 LGHNA, CDR2 YSLEER. Here the CDR3 reads CASSQDLGAWDQPQHF. CDR3 DNA sequence: TGCGCCAGCAGCCAAGATTTGGGGGCCTGGGATCAGCCCCAGCATTTT.

This clone has only one observation. This chain uses TRBV4-3 with TRBJ2-3; D not certain. Germline-derived CDR1 and CDR2 are LGHNA and YSLEER. This CDR3 comprises 13 residues. V was shortened by 0 bases and J by 2 bases, with 3 bases between the two germline ends. The CDR3 is CASSQDHTDTQYF. CDR3 coding DNA: TGCGCCAGCAGCCAAGATCACACAGATACGCAGTATTTT.

The V and J genes are TRBV5-1 and TRBJ2-2; D gene unclear. The germline V gene has CDR1 SGHRS and CDR2 YFSETQ. CDR3 length equals 13 residues. Trimming shortened V by 0 bases and J by 5 bases, and 5 bases separated the two germline ends. The CDR3 DNA reads TGCGCCAGCAGCTTGGCCAAAACCGGGGAGCTGTTTTTT. Its translation is CASSLAKTGELFF.

This clone was detected only a few times. V gene TRBV9 combines with J gene TRBJ2-2; D perhaps matches TRBD2 (5 bases). Germline V gene sequence: CDR1 SGDLS, CDR2 YYNGEE. Trimming shortened V by 4 bases and J by 1 base, and 11 bases separated the two germline ends. The CDR3 contains 15 residues. This CDR3 is CASSFSDWNTGELFF. For the CDR3, the DNA is TGTGCCAGCAGCTTTAGCGACTGGAACACCGGGGAGCTGTTTTTT.

The chain is built from TRBV15 and TRBJ2-2, with 12 bases aligning to TRBD2. The CDR3 is 16 amino acids. The J segment lost 4 bases and the V segment lost 5 bases, leaving 5 bases of the junction unmatched. CDR1 is LNHNV, CDR2 YYDKDF, per germline (reference sequence). The DNA for the CDR3 is TGTGCCACCAGCGGAGGACTAGCGGGAATCACCGGGGAGCTGTTTTTT. Translated, it gives CATSGGLAGITGELFF.

The J gene is TRBJ2-7, the V gene TRBV15; 7 bases are a match to TRBD2. Losses at the gene ends were 3 bases for V and 2 bases for J; bases not matched to a gene: 4. This CDR3 is 14 amino acids long. Germline V lookup: CDR1 LNHNV, CDR2 YYDKDF (reference sequence). The CDR3 region is CATSRARGAYEQYF. The CDR3 nucleotides read TGTGCCACCAGCAGGGCACGGGGGGCCTACGAGCAGTACTTC. Using reference TRBV15 and TRBJ2-7 for the parts outside the CDR3, the full variable domain is DAMVIQNPRYQVTQFGKPVTLSCSQTLNHNVMYWYQQKSSQAPKLLFHYYDKDFNNEADTPDNFQSRRPNTSFCFLDIRSPGLGDTAMYLCATSRARGAYEQYFGPGTRLTVT.

The V and J genes are TRBV7-9 and TRBJ2-5; a possible D gene is TRBD1 (5 bases). This CDR3 is 14 amino acids long. The V and J ends lost 5 bases and 5 bases respectively, with 15 bases between them. Germline CDR1 is SEHNR and CDR2 is FQNEAQ (reference sequence). CDR3 DNA: TGTGCCAGCAGCGCAGGGCCCCCTGGGGAGACCCAGTACTTC. It codes for CASSAGPPGETQYF.

This clone appeared a single time. CDR3 loop: CASSAPGTGFEKLFF. The CDR3 nucleotides read TGTGCCAGCAGCGCCCCCGGGACAGGGTTTGAAAAACTGTTTTTT. The chain employs TRBV9 and TRBJ1-4, with TRBD1 matching over 9 bases. J gave up 7 bases and V 3 bases, and 7 bases lay outside the gene matches. CDR3 length: 15 amino acids. Germline CDR1 and CDR2: SGDLS and YYNGEE.

J is TRBJ2-7 and V is TRBV18; 10 bases are a match to TRBD1. Germline V gene sequence: CDR1 KGHSH, CDR2 LQKENI. The CDR3 consists of 16 residues. V was clipped by 9 bases and J by 1 base; unmatched bases: 12. Here the CDR3 reads CARHRQGAIVSYEQYF. DNA for the CDR3: TGTGCCAGACATCGACAGGGGGCTATTGTGTCCTACGAGCAGTACTTC.

The gene calls are TRBV2 and TRBJ2-3; 8 bases map to TRBD2. Germline V lookup: CDR1 SNHLY, CDR2 FYNNEI. Trimming at V came to 6 bases and at J to 2 bases, leaving 4 bases not matched to a gene. The CDR3 sequence is 14 residues long. Here the CDR3 DNA reads TGTGCCAGCAGGACGGGGGGGCCCACAGATACGCAGTATTTT. Amino acid sequence: CASRTGGPTDTQYF.

The chain carries TRBV11-2 and TRBJ2-3, with TRBD2 identical over 15 bases. The V gene's germline CDR1 is SGHAT and CDR2 FQNNGV. The V and J ends lost 4 bases and 11 bases, in that order; junction bases with no gene match: 19. This CDR3 region has 19 residues. CDR3 residues: CASSSFSGTSGGTRPRQYF. The CDR3 nucleotides read TGTGCCAGCAGCTCTTTTTCCGGGACTAGCGGGGGGACCCGGCCCCGGCAGTATTTT.

This clone has just one count. This chain connects TRBV4-1 to TRBJ1-2; TRBD1 agrees at 9 bases. The trim removed 0 bases at V and 7 bases at J, leaving 6 bases unmatched. CDR1 is MGHRA and CDR2 is YSYEKL in the germline V gene. The CDR3 covers 15 residues. The CDR3 reads CASSQDRDRVIGYTF. In DNA, the CDR3 is TGCGCCAGCAGCCAAGACAGGGACAGGGTTATTGGCTACACCTTC.

The chain carries TRBV5-1 and TRBJ2-5; D not certain. V was clipped by 1 base and J by 3 bases, with 4 bases between them. Germline V lookup: CDR1 SGHRS, CDR2 YFSETQ. CDR3 length: 12 residues. The CDR3 protein is CASSLPEETQYF. As DNA, the CDR3 is TGCGCCAGCAGCTTGCCCGAAGAGACCCAGTACTTC.

The chain carries TRBV5-6 and TRBJ1-5; TRBD1 matches 12 bases. Germline CDR1 is SGHDT and CDR2 is YYEEEE. This CDR3 is built from 17 residues. J lost 6 bases, V lost 2 bases, and 9 bases had no gene match. The CDR3 loop reads CASSLPRDRGQGQPQHF. The CDR3 nucleotides are TGTGCCAGCAGCTTACCCCGGGACAGGGGGCAAGGTCAGCCCCAGCATTTT.

V usage is TRBV5-4 and J usage is TRBJ2-5; D uncertain. Trimming stripped 3 bases from V and 9 bases from J, with 12 bases between. The CDR3 consists of 12 residues. The germline V gene has CDR1 SGHNT and CDR2 YYREEE (reference sequence). CDR3 sequence reads: CASSSSPGSQYF. CDR3 DNA sequence: TGTGCCAGCAGCTCGTCCCCCGGGTCCCAGTACTTC.

V is TRBV5-8 and J is TRBJ1-2, with a possible D match to TRBD1 (6 bases). The CDR3 has 14 residues. The germline V gene has CDR1 SGHTS and CDR2 YDEGEE. With 0 bases removed from V and 4 bases from J, the gap between germline ends came to 10 bases. Here the CDR3 DNA reads TGTGCCAGCAGCTTGGGGACCAGGGGCTATGGCTACACCTTC. It is translated as CASSLGTRGYGYTF.

This chain links TRBV5-1 with TRBJ1-2; D ambiguous. The CDR3 covers 12 residues. Trimming took 0 bases from V and 4 from J, leaving 4 bases between them. Germline V gene sequence: CDR1 SGHRS, CDR2 YFSETQ. Written as DNA, the CDR3 is TGCGCCAGCAGCTTGGGGGCCTATGGCTACACCTTC. Protein sequence: CASSLGAYGYTF. The entire variable domain, with the rest obtained from reference TRBV5-1 and TRBJ1-2, is as follows: KAGVTQTPRYLIKTRGQQVTLSCSPISGHRSVSWYQQTPGQGLQFLFEYFSETQRNKGNFPGRFSGRQFSNSRSEMNVSTLELGDSALYLCASSLGAYGYTFGSGTRLTVV.

The J gene is TRBJ1-4, the V gene TRBV4-3; D may be TRBD1 (6 bases). CDR3 length: 16 amino acids. V was cut by 0 bases and J by 0 bases, with 8 bases left in between. Germline loops: CDR1 LGHNA, CDR2 YSLEER. The CDR3 region is CASSQDRTATNEKLFF. The CDR3 DNA is TGCGCCAGCAGCCAAGATAGGACAGCAACTAATGAAAAACTGTTTTTT.

V usage is TRBV14 and J usage is TRBJ1-1; the D is unclear. There are 11 residues in the CDR3. The ends were cut back, 4 bases at V and 2 bases at J, with 2 bases in the middle. Germline assignment: CDR1 SGHDN and CDR2 FVKESK. CDR3 sequence: CASSPNTEAFF. As DNA, the CDR3 is TGTGCCAGCAGCCCTAACACTGAAGCTTTCTTT.

The rearrangement links TRBV4-1 to TRBJ2-3, with 9 bases lining up with TRBD2. Germline V gene data show CDR1 as MGHRA and CDR2 as YSYEKL. V was clipped by 7 bases and J by 1 base; unmatched bases: 3. This CDR3 is 14 amino acids long. The CDR3 protein is CASTRLAGTDTQYF. The CDR3 DNA is TGCGCCAGCACCCGACTAGCGGGCACAGATACGCAGTATTTT.

The chain is built from TRBV6-1 and TRBJ2-1; 7 bases are a match to TRBD1. The V gene's germline CDR1 is MNHNS and CDR2 SASEGT. V dropped 4 bases and J dropped 10; count of bases not matched to a gene: 13. The CDR3 is 15 amino acids. The CDR3 region has the DNA TGTGCCAGCAGTGCGGAGACAGGGCCCCCTTTGGAGCAGTTCTTC. Translated: CASSAETGPPLEQFF.

The V call is TRBV6-5, the J call TRBJ1-1, with a weak D call TRBD1 (6 bases). This CDR3 region has 13 residues. Germline CDR1 is MNHEY and CDR2 is SVGAGI. The V end was cut by 6 bases, the J end by 5 bases, with 13 bases between. In DNA, the CDR3 is TGTGCCAGCAGACAGGGTATAGCAACTGAAGCTTTCTTT. The encoded protein is CASRQGIATEAFF.

This chain links TRBV7-9 with TRBJ1-2; weak D call: TRBD1 (6 bases). The CDR3 consists of 17 residues. Trimming pared 4 bases from V and 4 bases from J, leaving 22 bases between. CDR1 and CDR2 (germline): SEHNR, FQNEAQ (reference sequence). The CDR3 DNA is TGTGCCAGCAGCTCCACAGGGTCTGTAAGGCTTGGCTATGGCTACACCTTC. Protein: CASSSTGSVRLGYGYTF.

The chain combines TRBV29-1 with TRBJ1-1; TRBD1 might be the D (6 bases). The CDR3 totals 16 residues. V was pared by 4 bases and J by 0 bases, with 18 bases between. In germline, CDR1 is SQVTM, CDR2 ANQGSEA. Written as DNA, the CDR3 is TGCAGCGTTGGGTCTGTCAGGGGCCCGTTGAACACTGAAGCTTTCTTT. Protein product: CSVGSVRGPLNTEAFF. The entire variable domain, with the rest obtained from reference TRBV29-1 and TRBJ1-1, is as follows: SAVISQKPSRDICQRGTSLTIQCQVDSQVTMMFWYRQQPGQSLTLIATANQGSEATYESGFVIDKFPISRPNLTFSTLTVSNMSPEDSSIYLCSVGSVRGPLNTEAFFGQGTRLTVV.

This rearrangement joins TRBV4-2 to TRBJ2-7; 8 bases match TRBD1. This CDR3 is built from 15 residues. Per the germline V gene, CDR1 is LGHNA and CDR2 is YNFKEQ. V gave up 4 bases and J gave up 0 bases; unmatched junction bases: 5. The CDR3 nucleotides are TGTGCCAGCAGCCCCCGGACAGGGAACTCCTACGAGCAGTACTTC. It translates to CASSPRTGNSYEQYF.

The chain carries TRBV6-1 and TRBJ1-2, with TRBD1 matching over 9 bases. The germline CDR1 and CDR2 sequences are MNHNS and SASEGT. This CDR3 region has 15 residues. After removal of 6 bases from V and 6 bases from J, the junction contained 11 bases not matched to a gene. In DNA form, the CDR3 reads TGTGCCAGCAGGGGGACAGGGTCAAGTAGGGATGGCTACACCTTC. Translated, it gives CASRGTGSSRDGYTF.

The chain carries TRBV7-3 and TRBJ2-2; 11 nucleotides agree with TRBD2. The CDR3 has 16 residues. The germline gives CDR1 SGHTA, CDR2 FQGTGA. The J segment lost 4 bases and the V segment lost 6 bases, leaving 7 bases of the junction unmatched. The CDR3 loop is CASRTGTSGLTGELFF. The DNA of the CDR3 is TGTGCCAGCAGGACCGGGACTAGCGGACTCACCGGGGAGCTGTTTTTT.

This rearrangement joins TRBV7-9 to TRBJ2-5; D unresolved. The V end was cut by 1 base, the J end by 3 bases, with 9 bases between. This CDR3 is built from 14 residues. CDR1 SEHNR and CDR2 FQNEAQ come from the germline V gene (reference sequence). CDR3 nucleotides: TGTGCCAGCAGCTTAGAAAGATACAAAGAGACCCAGTACTTC. Protein product: CASSLERYKETQYF.